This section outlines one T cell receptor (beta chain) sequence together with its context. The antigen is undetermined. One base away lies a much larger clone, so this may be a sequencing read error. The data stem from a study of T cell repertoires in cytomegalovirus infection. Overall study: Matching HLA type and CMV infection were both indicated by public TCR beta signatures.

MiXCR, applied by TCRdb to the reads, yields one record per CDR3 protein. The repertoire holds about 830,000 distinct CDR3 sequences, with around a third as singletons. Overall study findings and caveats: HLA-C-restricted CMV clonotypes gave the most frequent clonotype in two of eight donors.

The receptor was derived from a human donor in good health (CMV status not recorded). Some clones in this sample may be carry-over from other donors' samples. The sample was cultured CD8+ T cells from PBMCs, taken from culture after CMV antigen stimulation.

The CDR3 DNA sequence: TGTGCCAGCATTCTTACGCAGGACAGACACACTGAAGCTTTCTTT. It yields the protein CASILTQDRHTEAFF. J is TRBJ1-1 and V is TRBV7-2; possible D gene TRBD1, 6 bases. CDR3 length equals 15 residues. Looked up from germline, CDR1 is SGHTA and CDR2 is FQGNSA. Deletions cut 7 bases from V and 3 bases from J, with 18 bases between.